Here is one T cell receptor (beta chain) with its context. The data were obtained in a study of blood T cell repertoires in COVID-19. Study in general: PBMCs, B-cell-depleted T cells, or T cells were the source of the cDNA or gDNA that made up the material.

Seattle's enrolled individuals joined amid active infection and were then monitored longitudinally. Original data processing: Reference gene primer amplification yielded estimated nucleated cell counts. This table comes from immunoSEQ multiplex PCR, and its TCRdb copy is limited to in-frame clones, with some not included. V and J calls and clone size follow that table, whereas D and trimming were derived from the DNA. The top ten clones hold roughly 1% of a sample with 450,000 or so clones, 89% of them seen once. The CDR3 is 16 residues long. V was shortened by 1 base and J by 7 bases, with 17 bases between the two germline ends. Germline CDR1 and CDR2: SGHAT and FQNNGV.

Sequenced sample: peripheral blood. V and J are TRBV11-2 and TRBJ2-1, with D perhaps TRBD2 (7 bases). This receptor was identified in a man in his late teens or twenties with COVID-19, enrolled during active disease. The CDR3 loop is CASSLVVGGPMNEQFF. The CDR3 DNA is TGTGCCAGCAGCTTAGTTGTGGGGGGGCCGATGAATGAGCAGTTCTTC. Full variable domain (missing parts from reference TRBV11-2 and TRBJ2-1): EAGVAQSPRYKIIEKRQSVAFWCNPISGHATLYWYQQILGQGPKLLIQFQNNGVVDDSQLPKDRFSAERLKGVDSTLKIQPAKLEDSAVYLCASSLVVGGPMNEQFFGPGTRLTVL.